The 25 T cell receptor beta chains below come from one sample, sequenced in a study of cytotoxic CD8 clonotypes in ibrutinib-treated CLL. The data were produced by immunoSEQ multiplex PCR, yet TCRdb's version contains in-frame clones alone and is incomplete. The sample lists a few hundred thousand clones, around 66% seen once, with around 6.5% in the top ten. Sample: PBMCs, taken after 36 months of ibrutinib treatment. The receptors come from a human donor with chronic lymphocytic leukemia.

The rearrangement joins TRBV9 to TRBJ1-3; TRBD1 might be the D (5 bases). Looked up from germline, CDR1 is SGDLS and CDR2 is YYNGEE. The ends were cut back, 0 bases at V and 1 base at J, with 11 bases in the middle. This CDR3 has 16 amino acids. The CDR3 region has the DNA TGTGCCAGCAGCGTAGAGCCCAGGGCGTCTGGAAACACCATATATTTT. It encodes CASSVEPRASGNTIYF. Based on the CDR3 plus reference TRBV9 and TRBJ1-3, the full variable domain is DSGVTQTPKHLITATGQRVTLRCSPRSGDLSVYWYQQSLDQGLQFLIQYYNGEERAKGNILERFSAQQFPDLHSELNLSSLELGDSALYFCASSVEPRASGNTIYFGEGSWLTVV.

There are a few counts of this clone. The chain uses TRBV7-9 and TRBJ1-2, with TRBD1 as a possible D gene (5 bases). Between the trimmed V and J ends, which lost 5 bases and 2 bases, there was a span of 6 bases. The CDR3 totals 12 residues. Germline CDR1 SEHNR, CDR2 FQNEAQ (reference sequence). The CDR3 sequence: CASSRTNYGYTF. In nucleotides, the CDR3 is TGTGCCAGCAGCCGGACAAACTATGGCTACACCTTC.

This chain uses TRBV7-8 with TRBJ1-4; a possible D gene is TRBD1 (5 bases). Deletions cut 4 bases from V and 7 bases from J, with 13 bases between. Germline V gives CDR1 SGHVS, CDR2 FQNEAQ. The CDR3 extends over 14 amino acids. This CDR3 reads CASSSSGLGEKLFF. CDR3 nucleotide sequence: TGTGCCAGCAGCTCCTCAGGGCTTGGTGAAAAACTGTTTTTT.

This clone was observed a single time. The chain links TRBV28 to TRBJ2-7; TRBD2 matches at 9 bases. The V and J ends lost 5 bases and 0 bases, in that order; junction bases with no gene match: 8. CDR3 length equals 16 residues. Germline V CDR1 and CDR2: MDHEN, SYDVKM. The CDR3 protein is CASSRGGLARSYEQYF. The DNA for the CDR3 is TGTGCCAGCAGTCGGGGGGGACTAGCTCGCTCCTACGAGCAGTACTTC.

This clone was recorded only once. This sequence joins TRBV5-6 and TRBJ2-4, with D possibly TRBD1 on 8 matching bases. Trimming pared 5 bases from V and 7 bases from J, leaving 19 bases between. Germline CDR1 SGHDT, CDR2 YYEEEE. This CDR3 is 15 amino acids long. The DNA of the CDR3 is TGTGCCAGCAGTAGGACAGGGAGGGTGAGGAACATTCAGTACTTC. Translated: CASSRTGRVRNIQYF.

V is TRBV5-1 and J is TRBJ1-1, with D unresolved. V was trimmed by 4 bases and J by 1 base, leaving 14 bases between them. The CDR3 sequence is 15 residues long. Germline V gives CDR1 SGHRS, CDR2 YFSETQ. In DNA, the CDR3 is TGCGCCAGCAGCCCACTTCCAGGACGGAACACTGAAGCTTTCTTT. The encoded protein is CASSPLPGRNTEAFF.

On this clone: The same CDR3 is also encoded by other DNA sequences in this sample. The chain uses TRBV29-1 and TRBJ2-1; no firm D call. Looked up from germline, CDR1 is SQVTM and CDR2 is ANQGSEA. Trimming took 3 bases from V and 1 from J, leaving 7 bases between them. This CDR3 is 13 amino acids long. The CDR3 is CSVDRSSYNEQFF. In DNA form, the CDR3 reads TGCAGCGTTGATAGGAGTTCCTACAATGAGCAGTTCTTC.

The gene calls are TRBV5-4 and TRBJ1-1, with a possible D match to TRBD1 (6 bases). Germline V gives CDR1 SGHNT, CDR2 YYREEE (reference sequence). The V end was cut by 1 base, the J end by 8 bases, with 15 bases between. This CDR3 comprises 14 residues. Here the CDR3 reads CASSLYLGGGEAFF. DNA of the CDR3: TGTGCCAGCAGCTTGTACTTGGGGGGCGGGGAAGCTTTCTTT.

This chain joins TRBV28 and TRBJ1-2; 9 nucleotides line up with TRBD1. The CDR3 extends over 13 amino acids. CDR1 and CDR2 (germline): MDHEN, SYDVKM. J lost 0 bases, V lost 9 bases, and 2 bases had no gene match. CDR3 amino acids: CASRQGANYGYTF. The CDR3 coding sequence is TGTGCCAGTCGACAGGGGGCTAACTATGGCTACACCTTC.

This clone has a handful of counts. The chain joins TRBV27 to TRBJ2-3; 7 bases agree with TRBD2. This CDR3 is built from 16 residues. CDR1 is MNHEY and CDR2 is SMNVEV in the germline V gene (reference sequence). V shed 8 bases and J 4 bases; nucleotides not matched to a gene: 15. Written as DNA, the CDR3 is TGTGCCAGCGGCCCTTATGGGGGGAGGGCCCCAGATACGCAGTATTTT. Translated, it gives CASGPYGGRAPDTQYF.

The V and J genes are TRBV6-5 and TRBJ1-4, with 9 bases aligning to TRBD1. Germline lookup yields CDR1 MNHEY and CDR2 SVGAGI. CDR3 length: 12 amino acids. Trimming at V came to 10 bases and at J to 5 bases, leaving 2 bases not matched to a gene. The DNA for the CDR3 is TGTGCCACCGGGACAGGGAATGAAAAACTGTTTTTT. Translation gives CATGTGNEKLFF.

V usage is TRBV9 and J usage is TRBJ1-2; D is unclear. Per the germline V gene, CDR1 is SGDLS and CDR2 is YYNGEE. The CDR3 extends over 15 amino acids. Trimming cost V 5 bases and J 1 base, with 15 bases left between them. The CDR3 loop reads CASSQGGAHNYGYTF. DNA of the CDR3: TGTGCCAGCAGTCAAGGTGGAGCGCATAACTATGGCTACACCTTC.

With regard to this clone: This CDR3 is also generated by other DNA sequences in the sample. The genes are TRBV28 and TRBJ2-7; D remains ambiguous. Trimming pared 3 bases from V and 1 base from J, leaving 7 bases between. In germline, CDR1 is MDHEN, CDR2 SYDVKM. This CDR3 has 13 residues. CDR3 in amino acids: CASSLGGSYEQYF. The CDR3 nucleotides are TGTGCCAGCAGTTTGGGTGGATCCTACGAGCAGTACTTC.

This rearrangement joins TRBV4-2 to TRBJ2-1; D may be TRBD1 or TRBD2 (5 bases each). Trimming stripped 1 base from V and 7 bases from J, with 14 bases between. The germline V gene encodes CDR1 LGHNA and CDR2 YNFKEQ. The CDR3 has 15 amino acids. CDR3 protein: CASSQGDLATNEQFF. The CDR3 nucleotides are TGTGCCAGCAGCCAAGGGGACCTCGCGACGAATGAGCAGTTCTTC.

J is TRBJ2-3 and V is TRBV29-1, with D possibly TRBD2 on 6 matching bases. Trimming removed 6 bases at V and 0 bases at J, with 19 bases between. The CDR3 extends over 16 amino acids. From germline, CDR1 is SQVTM and CDR2 ANQGSEA. The CDR3 region has the DNA TGCAGCGTCGAACTCAGGGAGGCCACTAGCACAGATACGCAGTATTTT. Residues: CSVELREATSTDTQYF.

The CDR3 sequence is CASSSQGARTGELFF. The CDR3 DNA reads TGTGCCAGCAGCTCACAGGGGGCGCGCACCGGGGAGCTGTTTTTT. This chain joins TRBV11-3 and TRBJ2-2; 9 bases are a match to TRBD1. The J segment lost 4 bases and the V segment lost 4 bases, leaving 4 bases of the junction unmatched. This CDR3 region has 15 residues. Germline CDR1 and CDR2: SGHNT and YENEEA.

This chain links TRBV2 with TRBJ2-7; TRBD1 matches at 8 bases. Per the germline V gene, CDR1 is SNHLY and CDR2 is FYNNEI. V dropped 7 bases and J dropped 4; count of bases not matched to a gene: 9. The CDR3 is 14 amino acids. Here the CDR3 DNA reads TGTGCCAGCACCGCCCCGGGACAGGCGTACGAGCAGTACTTC. It translates to CASTAPGQAYEQYF.

Only a few counts were recorded for this clone. In DNA, the CDR3 is TGCGCCAGCAGCTTGTCCAGGTGGACAGATACGCAGTATTTT. Encoded protein: CASSLSRWTDTQYF. V and J are TRBV5-1 and TRBJ2-3; D is undetermined. The CDR3 has 14 amino acids. CDR1 and CDR2 (germline): SGHRS, YFSETQ. Trimming shortened V by 1 base and J by 3 bases, and 9 bases separated the two germline ends.

The V call is TRBV10-3, the J call TRBJ2-3, with a tentative D call TRBD2 (5 bases). CDR1 ENHRY and CDR2 SYGVKD come from the germline V gene. The CDR3 spans 15 residues. Between the trimmed V and J ends, which lost 2 bases and 0 bases, there was a span of 9 bases. CDR3 amino acids: CAISEDYPSTDTQYF. CDR3 sequence (DNA): TGTGCCATCAGTGAGGACTATCCTAGCACAGATACGCAGTATTTT.

This clone was detected a few times. V is TRBV11-3 and J is TRBJ2-3, with 7 nucleotides matching TRBD2. V lost 5 bases, J lost 0 bases, and 5 bases stayed unmatched. This CDR3 has 15 residues. The germline CDR1 and CDR2 sequences are SGHNT and YENEEA. The CDR3 nucleotides are TGTGCCAGCAGCGGCGGGGGACTTAGCACAGATACGCAGTATTTT. This encodes CASSGGGLSTDTQYF. The variable domain in full, with the rest retrieved from reference TRBV11-3 and TRBJ2-3, is EAGVVQSPRYKIIEKKQPVAFWCNPISGHNTLYWYLQNLGQGPELLIRYENEEAVDDSQLPKDRFSAERLKGVDSTLKIQPAELGDSAVYLCASSGGGLSTDTQYFGPGTRLTVL.

The chain links TRBV7-2 to TRBJ1-2; 7 bases match TRBD1. This CDR3 region has 17 residues. Germline V lookup: CDR1 SGHTA, CDR2 FQGNSA. Trimming removed 0 bases from V and 4 bases from J; junction bases left unmatched: 11. CDR3 residues: CASSLAGGTDVPYGYTF. The CDR3, as DNA: TGTGCCAGCAGCTTAGCAGGAGGGACAGACGTTCCCTATGGCTACACCTTC.

The chain combines TRBV2 with TRBJ1-3; a possible D gene is TRBD1 (5 bases). V lost 1 base, J lost 0 bases, and 19 bases lay in between. This CDR3 region has 19 residues. CDR1 SNHLY and CDR2 FYNNEI come from the germline V gene. Written as DNA, the CDR3 is TGTGCCAGCAGTGAAGGTTGGGGTTCGCAGGGTACCTCTGGAAACACCATATATTTT. Translated, it gives CASSEGWGSQGTSGNTIYF.

The V call is TRBV15, the J call TRBJ2-5, with a possible D match to TRBD2 (7 bases). The CDR3 length is 15 residues. The V gene's germline CDR1 is LNHNV and CDR2 YYDKDF (reference sequence). Trimming took 4 bases from V and 0 from J, leaving 12 bases between them. The CDR3 DNA follows: TGTGCCACCAGCATGGGAGGGACACACCAAGAGACCCAGTACTTC. Translation gives CATSMGGTHQETQYF.

The genes are TRBV20-1 and TRBJ1-2; D unresolved. CDR1 is DFQATT and CDR2 is SNEGSKA in the germline V gene (reference sequence). CDR3 length: 11 residues. V dropped 5 bases and J dropped 6 bases, with 10 bases sitting between them. CDR3 amino acids: CSAPLVHGYTF. CDR3 bases: TGCAGTGCTCCCCTTGTCCATGGCTACACCTTC.

The rearrangement uses TRBV2 and TRBJ2-7; D gene uncertain. V was trimmed by 1 base and J by 5 bases, leaving 6 bases between them. Germline lookup yields CDR1 SNHLY and CDR2 FYNNEI. This CDR3 contains 12 residues. The CDR3 nucleotides read TGTGCCAGCAGTGAAGGTTGGGACGAGCAGTACTTC. Translated, it gives CASSEGWDEQYF.